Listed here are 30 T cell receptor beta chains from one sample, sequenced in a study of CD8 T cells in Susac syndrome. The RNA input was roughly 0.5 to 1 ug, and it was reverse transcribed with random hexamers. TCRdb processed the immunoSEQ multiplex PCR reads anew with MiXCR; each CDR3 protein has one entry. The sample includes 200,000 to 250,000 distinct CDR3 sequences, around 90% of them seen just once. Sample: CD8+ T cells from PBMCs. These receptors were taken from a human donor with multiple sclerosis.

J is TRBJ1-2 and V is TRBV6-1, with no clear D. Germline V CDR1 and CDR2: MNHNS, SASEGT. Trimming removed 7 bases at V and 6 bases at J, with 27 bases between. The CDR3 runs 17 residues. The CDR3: CASKNVRGFQTLDGYTF. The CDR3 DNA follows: TGTGCCAGCAAAAACGTCCGCGGGTTTCAGACATTGGATGGCTACACCTTC.

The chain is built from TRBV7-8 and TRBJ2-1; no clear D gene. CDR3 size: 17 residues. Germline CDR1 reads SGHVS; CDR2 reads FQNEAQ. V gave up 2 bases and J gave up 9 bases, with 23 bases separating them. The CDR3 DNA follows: TGTGCCAGCAGCTTAATTTCGGAGCCGGACGGTACGGGTGAGCAGTTCTTC. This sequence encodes CASSLISEPDGTGEQFF.

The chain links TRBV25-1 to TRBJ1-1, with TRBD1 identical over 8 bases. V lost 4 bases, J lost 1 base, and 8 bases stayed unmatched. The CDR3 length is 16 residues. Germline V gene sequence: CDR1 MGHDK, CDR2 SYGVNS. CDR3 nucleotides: TGTGCCAGCAGTGGAATTCAGGGGGCGTGGAACACTGAAGCTTTCTTT. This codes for CASSGIQGAWNTEAFF.

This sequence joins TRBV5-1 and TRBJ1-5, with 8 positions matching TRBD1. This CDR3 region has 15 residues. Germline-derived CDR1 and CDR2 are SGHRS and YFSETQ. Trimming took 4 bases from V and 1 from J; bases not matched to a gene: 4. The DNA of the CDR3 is TGCGCCAGCAGCCGACAGGGGAGGAGCAATCAGCCCCAGCATTTT. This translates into CASSRQGRSNQPQHF. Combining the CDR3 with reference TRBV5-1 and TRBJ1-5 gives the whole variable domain KAGVTQTPRYLIKTRGQQVTLSCSPISGHRSVSWYQQTPGQGLQFLFEYFSETQRNKGNFPGRFSGRQFSNSRSEMNVSTLELGDSALYLCASSRQGRSNQPQHFGDGTRLSIL.

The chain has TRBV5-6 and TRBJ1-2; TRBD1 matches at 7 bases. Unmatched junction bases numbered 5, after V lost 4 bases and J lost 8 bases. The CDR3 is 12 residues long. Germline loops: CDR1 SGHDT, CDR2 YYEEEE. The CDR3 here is CASSAGQIGYTF. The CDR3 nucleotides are TGTGCCAGCAGCGCGGGACAGATCGGCTACACCTTC.

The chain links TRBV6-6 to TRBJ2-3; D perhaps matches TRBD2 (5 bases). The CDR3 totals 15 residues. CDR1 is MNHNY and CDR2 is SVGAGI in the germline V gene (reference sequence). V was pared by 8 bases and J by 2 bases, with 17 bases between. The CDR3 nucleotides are TGTGCCAGCGTCTGGTCCGACTACCCCACAGATACGCAGTATTTT. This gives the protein CASVWSDYPTDTQYF.

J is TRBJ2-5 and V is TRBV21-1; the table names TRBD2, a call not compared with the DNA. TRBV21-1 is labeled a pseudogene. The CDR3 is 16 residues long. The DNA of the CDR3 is TGTGCCAGCAGCAAAGGCCGGACTAGCGGGAGAGAGACCCAGTACTTC. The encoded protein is CASSKGRTSGRETQYF.

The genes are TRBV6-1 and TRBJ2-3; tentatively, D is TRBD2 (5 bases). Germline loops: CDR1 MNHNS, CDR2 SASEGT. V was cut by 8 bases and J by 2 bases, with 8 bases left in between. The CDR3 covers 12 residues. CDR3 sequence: CASGSATDTQYF. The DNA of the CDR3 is TGTGCCAGCGGGAGCGCCACAGATACGCAGTATTTT.

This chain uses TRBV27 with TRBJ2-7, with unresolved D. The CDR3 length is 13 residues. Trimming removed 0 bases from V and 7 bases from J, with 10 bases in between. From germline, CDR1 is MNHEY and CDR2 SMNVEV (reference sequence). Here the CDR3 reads CASSLSRAGEQYF. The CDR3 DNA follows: TGTGCCAGCAGTTTATCAAGGGCTGGAGAGCAGTACTTC.

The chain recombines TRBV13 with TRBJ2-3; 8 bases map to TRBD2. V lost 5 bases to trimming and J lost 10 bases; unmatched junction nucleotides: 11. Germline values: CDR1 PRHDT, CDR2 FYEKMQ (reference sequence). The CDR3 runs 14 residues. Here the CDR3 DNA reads TGTGCCAGCAGCGAAGTTAATAGCGGGGCCCCGCAGTATTTT. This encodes CASSEVNSGAPQYF.

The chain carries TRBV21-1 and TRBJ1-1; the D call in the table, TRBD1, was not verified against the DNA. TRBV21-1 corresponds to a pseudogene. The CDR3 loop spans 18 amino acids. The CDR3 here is CASSRVITGGKRDTEAFF. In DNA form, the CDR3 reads TGTGCCAGCAGCAGAGTTATCACAGGGGGCAAGCGGGACACTGAAGCTTTCTTT.

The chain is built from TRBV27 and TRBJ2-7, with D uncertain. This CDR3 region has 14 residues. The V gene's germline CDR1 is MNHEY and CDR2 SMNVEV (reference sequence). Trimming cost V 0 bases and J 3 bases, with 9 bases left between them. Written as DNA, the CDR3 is TGTGCCAGCAGTTTATCCCCGAGGCTCTACGAGCAGTACTTC. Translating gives CASSLSPRLYEQYF.

This CDR3 reads CASSPGVQGGYEQYF. The CDR3, as DNA: TGCGCCAGCAGCCCAGGGGTACAGGGGGGGTACGAGCAGTACTTC. The genes are TRBV4-1 and TRBJ2-7; TRBD1 might be the D (8 bases). Germline assignment: CDR1 MGHRA and CDR2 YSYEKL. V was clipped by 4 bases and J by 4 bases, with 17 bases between them. There are 15 residues in the CDR3.

This chain's CDR3 is CASSRIGQEIVETQYF. Written as DNA, the CDR3 is TGCGCCAGCAGCCGGATCGGACAGGAAATTGTAGAGACCCAGTACTTC. The gene calls are TRBV5-1 and TRBJ2-5; 7 bases line up with TRBD1. CDR1 is SGHRS, CDR2 YFSETQ, per germline. V dropped 4 bases and J dropped 4; count of bases not matched to a gene: 13. The CDR3 consists of 16 residues. The full variable domain, with the rest looked up from reference TRBV5-1 and TRBJ2-5, is KAGVTQTPRYLIKTRGQQVTLSCSPISGHRSVSWYQQTPGQGLQFLFEYFSETQRNKGNFPGRFSGRQFSNSRSEMNVSTLELGDSALYLCASSRIGQEIVETQYFGPGTRLLVL.

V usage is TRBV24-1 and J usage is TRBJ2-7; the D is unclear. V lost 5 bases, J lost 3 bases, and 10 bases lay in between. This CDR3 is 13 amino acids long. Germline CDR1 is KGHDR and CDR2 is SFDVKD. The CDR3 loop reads CATSAGRYYEQYF. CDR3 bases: TGTGCCACCAGTGCCGGCAGATACTACGAGCAGTACTTC.

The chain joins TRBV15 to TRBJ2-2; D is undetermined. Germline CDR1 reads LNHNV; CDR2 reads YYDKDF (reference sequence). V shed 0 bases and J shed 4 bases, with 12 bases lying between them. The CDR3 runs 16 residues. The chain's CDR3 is CATSRDRMGGTGELFF. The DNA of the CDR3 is TGTGCCACCAGCAGAGATCGGATGGGCGGCACCGGGGAGCTGTTTTTT.

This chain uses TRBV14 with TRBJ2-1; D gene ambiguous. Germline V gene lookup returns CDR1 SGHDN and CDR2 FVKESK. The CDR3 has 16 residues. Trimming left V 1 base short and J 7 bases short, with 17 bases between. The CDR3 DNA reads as TGTGCCAGCAGCCAAGGTAGAATCTACCCCTCGAATGAGCAGTTCTTC. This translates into CASSQGRIYPSNEQFF.

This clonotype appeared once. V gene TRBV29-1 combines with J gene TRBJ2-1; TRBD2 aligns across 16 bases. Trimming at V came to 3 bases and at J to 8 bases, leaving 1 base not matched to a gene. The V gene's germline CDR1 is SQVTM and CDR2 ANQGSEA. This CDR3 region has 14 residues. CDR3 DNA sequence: TGCAGCGTTGAGGGACTAGCGGGAGGGCATGAGCAGTTCTTC. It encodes CSVEGLAGGHEQFF.

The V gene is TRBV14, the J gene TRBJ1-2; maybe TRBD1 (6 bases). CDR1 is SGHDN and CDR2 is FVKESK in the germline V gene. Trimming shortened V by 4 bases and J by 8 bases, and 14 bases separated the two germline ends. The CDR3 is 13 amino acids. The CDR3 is CASSRVQGDGYTF. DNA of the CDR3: TGTGCCAGCAGCCGCGTACAGGGAGACGGCTACACCTTC. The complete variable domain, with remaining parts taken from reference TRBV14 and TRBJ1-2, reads EAGVTQFPSHSVIEKGQTVTLRCDPISGHDNLYWYRRVMGKEIKFLLHFVKESKQDESGMPNNRFLAERTGGTYSTLKVQPAELEDSGVYFCASSRVQGDGYTFGSGTRLTVV.

CDR3 coding DNA: TGTGCCAGCAGTTCCCCGTTAGGGATTGTCGAGCAGTACTTC. It yields the protein CASSSPLGIVEQYF. The J gene is TRBJ2-7, the V gene TRBV6-2 or TRBV6-3; D ambiguous. The CDR3 contains 14 residues. Trimming pared 4 bases from V and 6 bases from J, leaving 16 bases between. Germline values: CDR1 MNHEY, CDR2 SVGEGT.

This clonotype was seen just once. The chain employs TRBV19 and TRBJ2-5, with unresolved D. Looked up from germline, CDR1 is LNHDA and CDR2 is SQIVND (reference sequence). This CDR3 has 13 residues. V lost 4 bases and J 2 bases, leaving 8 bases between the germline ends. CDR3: CASSTRAQETQYF. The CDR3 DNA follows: TGTGCCAGTAGTACCCGGGCTCAAGAGACCCAGTACTTC.

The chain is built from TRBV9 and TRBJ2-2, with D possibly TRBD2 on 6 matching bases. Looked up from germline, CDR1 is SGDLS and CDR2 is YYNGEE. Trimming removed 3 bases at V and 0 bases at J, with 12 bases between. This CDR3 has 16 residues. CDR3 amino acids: CASSGPGAANTGELFF. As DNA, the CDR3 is TGTGCCAGCAGCGGCCCGGGAGCCGCGAACACCGGGGAGCTGTTTTTT. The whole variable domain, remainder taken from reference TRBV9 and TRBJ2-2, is DSGVTQTPKHLITATGQRVTLRCSPRSGDLSVYWYQQSLDQGLQFLIQYYNGEERAKGNILERFSAQQFPDLHSELNLSSLELGDSALYFCASSGPGAANTGELFFGEGSRLTVL.

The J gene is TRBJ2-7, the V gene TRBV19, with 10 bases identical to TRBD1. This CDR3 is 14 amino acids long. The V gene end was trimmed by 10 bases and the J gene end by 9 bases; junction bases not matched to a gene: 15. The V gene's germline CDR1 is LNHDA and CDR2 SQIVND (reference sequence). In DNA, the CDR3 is TGTGCCACCGAGATCGGGACAGGGGCTGATGTGCAGTACTTC. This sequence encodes CATEIGTGADVQYF.

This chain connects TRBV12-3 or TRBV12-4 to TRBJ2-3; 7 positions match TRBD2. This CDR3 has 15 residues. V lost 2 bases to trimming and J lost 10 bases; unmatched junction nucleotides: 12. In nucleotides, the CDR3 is TGTGCCAGCAGTTTACGAGGGAGGGCCGGATTGGCGCAGTATTTT. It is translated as CASSLRGRAGLAQYF.

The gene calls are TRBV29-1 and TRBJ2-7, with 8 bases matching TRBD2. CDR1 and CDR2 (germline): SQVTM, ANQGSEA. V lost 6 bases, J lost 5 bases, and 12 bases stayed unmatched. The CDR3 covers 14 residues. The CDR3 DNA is TGCAGCGTGATCCGGGAGGGGATAGGCCACGAGCAGTACTTC. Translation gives CSVIREGIGHEQYF.

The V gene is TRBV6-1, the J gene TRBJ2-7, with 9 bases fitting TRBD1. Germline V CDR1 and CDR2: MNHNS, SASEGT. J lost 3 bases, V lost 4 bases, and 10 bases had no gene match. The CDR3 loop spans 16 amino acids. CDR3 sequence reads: CASSASGTGYSYEQYF. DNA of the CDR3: TGTGCCAGCAGTGCCTCCGGGACAGGGTATAGCTACGAGCAGTACTTC.

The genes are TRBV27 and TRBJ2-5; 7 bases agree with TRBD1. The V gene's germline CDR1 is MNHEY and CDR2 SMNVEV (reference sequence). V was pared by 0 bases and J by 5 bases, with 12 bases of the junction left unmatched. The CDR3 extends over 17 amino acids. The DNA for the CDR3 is TGTGCCAGCAGTTTATCGCCAGGGGACAGCCCCGGGGAGACCCAGTACTTC. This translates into CASSLSPGDSPGETQYF.

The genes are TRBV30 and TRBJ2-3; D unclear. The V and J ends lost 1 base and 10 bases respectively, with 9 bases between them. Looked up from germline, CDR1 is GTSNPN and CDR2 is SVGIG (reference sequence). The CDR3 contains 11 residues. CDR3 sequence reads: CAWSEAEPQYF. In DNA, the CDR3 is TGTGCCTGGAGTGAGGCAGAGCCGCAGTATTTT. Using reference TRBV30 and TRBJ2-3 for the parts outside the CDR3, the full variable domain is SQTIHQWPATLVQPVGSPLSLECTVEGTSNPNLYWYRQAAGRGLQLLFYSVGIGQISSEVPQNLSASRPQDRQFILSSKKLLLSDSGFYLCAWSEAEPQYFGPGTRLTVL.

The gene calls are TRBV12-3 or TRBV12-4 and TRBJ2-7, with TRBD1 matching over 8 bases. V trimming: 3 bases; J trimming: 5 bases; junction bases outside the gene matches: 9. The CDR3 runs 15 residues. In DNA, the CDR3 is TGTGCCAGCAGTTTTGGCGGGGACAGGCCCCACGAGCAGTACTTC. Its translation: CASSFGGDRPHEQYF.

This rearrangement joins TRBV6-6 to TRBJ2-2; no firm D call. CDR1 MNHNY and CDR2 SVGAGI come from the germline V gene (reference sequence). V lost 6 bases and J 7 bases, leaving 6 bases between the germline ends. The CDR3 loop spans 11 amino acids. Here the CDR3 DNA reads TGTGCCAGCAGGGATAGCGGGGAGCTGTTTTTT. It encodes CASRDSGELFF.